This TCR beta chain was documented in a study of blood T cell repertoires in COVID-19. Study-wide context: Acute-phase and convalescent COVID-19 samples originated in the United States, Italy and Spain. Sample material is recorded as cDNA or gDNA derived from T cells, B-cell-depleted T cells, or PBMCs.

Per the authors' pipeline: Amplification of reference gene primers was used by the study to estimate nucleated cell counts. Here immunoSEQ multiplex PCR was the method, and the copy in TCRdb shows in-frame clones only, minus some. V and J calls and clone size are copied from that table; D and trimming were computed from the DNA. The data hold tens of thousands of clones, with around three quarters observed a single time. The CDR3 spans 18 residues. The V gene's germline CDR1 is DFQATT and CDR2 SNEGSKA (reference sequence). Germline trimming cut 3 bases from V and 1 base from J; bases unmatched to any gene: 15. This clone appeared a single time.

This sequence originates from an older woman in a cohort sampled during active or convalescent COVID-19. Specimen: peripheral blood. The J gene is TRBJ2-3, the V gene TRBV20-1; 8 bases agree with TRBD2. CDR3: CSASRGAGGSIRTDTQYF. The CDR3, as DNA: TGCAGTGCTAGTCGTGGGGCGGGGGGCTCTATACGCACAGATACGCAGTATTTT.